This T cell receptor beta chain is from a study of Ad26.COV2.S vaccination and SARS-CoV-2 variants. Study context: Enrolled in COV1001, the donor was in the Ad26.COV2.S trial arm, which received the vaccine. In the study, Ad26.COV2.S was injected intramuscularly once, or twice 56 days apart.

The treatment is: over 15 received Ad26.COV2.S at low or high dose, single or two shots; roughly five received placebo; per-sample allocation not given. It was on day 63 after the first vaccine or placebo injection that samples were taken. V shed 6 bases and J shed 0 bases, with 12 bases lying between them. The CDR3 contains 16 residues. Germline V CDR1 and CDR2: MNHEY, SMNVEV (reference sequence). As concerns this clone: Its antigen is not known.

Libraries were prepared by immunoSEQ multiplex PCR; TCRdb keeps only in-frame clonotypes and omits some of them. The sample has some 520,000 clones, around 85% seen once. Overall study results and limits: Greater spike-specific TCR breadth was seen in vaccine recipients than in placebo recipients. Participants given vaccine showed non-spike TCR breadth similar to that of placebo recipients.

The sample in question was peripheral blood, obtained in a trial of Ad26.COV2.S vaccine versus placebo. The V and J genes are TRBV27 and TRBJ2-6; D could derive from TRBD1 or TRBD2 (5 bases each). This clonotype was sampled from a person between 18 and 65 years old who received the Ad26.COV2.S COVID-19 vaccine or a placebo. The CDR3 region is CASRVGGNSGANVLTF. CDR3 nucleotides: TGTGCCAGCAGGGTTGGGGGTAACTCTGGGGCCAACGTCCTGACTTTC.